Below are 17 T cell receptor beta chains sequenced from a single sample in a study of immune characteristics of hereditary and idiopathic chronic pancreatitis. TCRdb keeps only in-frame clones here, not all; method: immunoSEQ multiplex PCR. The sample lists over 12,000 clones, roughly 70% occurring once. Patients having total pancreatectomy with islet autotransplantation provided the chronic pancreatitis pancreas tissue. Sample: pancreas tissue with hereditary chronic pancreatitis. The receptors shown here come from a human donor with chronic pancreatitis.

The J gene is TRBJ1-3, the V gene TRBV12-3 or TRBV12-4; D is unclear. Trimming cost V 6 bases and J 8 bases, with 14 bases left between them. There are 13 residues in the CDR3. The CDR3 region has the DNA TGTGCCAGCAGCCTTGGAACGGAGGACACCATATATTTT. Its protein product is CASSLGTEDTIYF.

The chain links TRBV5-1 to TRBJ1-1; a possible D gene is TRBD1 (5 bases). CDR1 SGHRS and CDR2 YFSETQ come from the germline V gene. The CDR3 is 14 residues long. V lost 5 bases to trimming and J lost 0 bases, with 11 bases between them. This chain's CDR3 is CASRDMGMNTEAFF. The DNA of the CDR3 is TGCGCCAGCAGGGACATGGGAATGAACACTGAAGCTTTCTTT.

The CDR3, as DNA: TGTGCCAGCAGCTTAGGCATTACCAGGCGGGAGGTCCAAGAGACCCAGTACTTC. This sequence encodes CASSLGITRREVQETQYF. J is TRBJ2-5 and V is TRBV7-2; 8 bases map to TRBD2. The ends lost 1 base at V and 1 base at J; junction bases unmatched: 11. The CDR3 loop spans 18 amino acids. Germline lookup yields CDR1 SGHTA and CDR2 FQGNSA.

Worth noting for this clone: The sample holds other DNA sequences that translate to the same CDR3. This chain joins TRBV5-4 and TRBJ2-7; 7 bases fit TRBD1. The V gene end was trimmed by 4 bases and the J gene end by 3 bases; junction bases not matched to a gene: 1. The CDR3 contains 12 residues. The germline V gene encodes CDR1 SGHNT and CDR2 YYREEE (reference sequence). CDR3: CASSRDSYEQYF. CDR3 nucleotides: TGTGCCAGCAGCCGGGACAGCTACGAGCAGTACTTC.

The J gene is TRBJ2-2, the V gene TRBV4-2; weak D call: TRBD2 (6 bases). CDR3 length: 18 residues. CDR1 and CDR2 (germline): LGHNA, YNFKEQ. Trimming stripped 0 bases from V and 3 bases from J, with 17 bases between. Written as DNA, the CDR3 is TGTGCCAGCAGCCAAGAGGGTCGGGCTAGCGCACACACCGGGGAGCTGTTTTTT. Translating gives CASSQEGRASAHTGELFF.

The chain recombines TRBV14 with TRBJ2-5, with 8 bases fitting TRBD2. CDR3 length: 16 amino acids. From germline, CDR1 is SGHDN and CDR2 FVKESK. The V segment lost 1 base and the J segment 5 bases; nucleotides outside the gene matches: 9. Written as DNA, the CDR3 is TGTGCCAGCAGCCAAGTGGCAGCGGGAGTTTGGGAGACCCAGTACTTC. This gives the protein CASSQVAAGVWETQYF. Together with reference TRBV14 and TRBJ2-5, the CDR3 gives the full variable domain: EAGVTQFPSHSVIEKGQTVTLRCDPISGHDNLYWYRRVMGKEIKFLLHFVKESKQDESGMPNNRFLAERTGGTYSTLKVQPAELEDSGVYFCASSQVAAGVWETQYFGPGTRLLVL.

The chain uses TRBV6-2 or TRBV6-3 and TRBJ2-1, with D perhaps TRBD2 (5 bases). V lost 5 bases, J lost 0 bases, and 11 bases lay in between. The CDR3 contains 15 residues. Germline values: CDR1 MNHEY, CDR2 SVGEGT. The CDR3, as DNA: TGTGCCAGCAGTCCAGCGGTCAGCTCCTACAATGAGCAGTTCTTC. As protein: CASSPAVSSYNEQFF.

Only one count was recorded for this clone. The V gene is TRBV6-1, the J gene TRBJ2-7; D gene unclear. The CDR3 consists of 14 residues. V lost 1 base and J 1 base, leaving 8 bases between the germline ends. Germline loops: CDR1 MNHNS, CDR2 SASEGT. Here the CDR3 DNA reads TGTGCCAGCAGTGAAGGGGCTTGGTCCTACGAGCAGTACTTC. It specifies CASSEGAWSYEQYF.

The chain is built from TRBV7-9 and TRBJ1-5; D is unclear. The CDR3 totals 12 residues. CDR1 and CDR2 from the germline V gene are SEHNR and FQNEAQ (reference sequence). Deletions cut 5 bases from V and 11 bases from J, with 13 bases between. The CDR3 reads CASSLPTGAQHF. CDR3 sequence (DNA): TGTGCCAGCAGCCTGCCCACTGGGGCCCAGCATTTT.

J is TRBJ2-3 and V is TRBV5-5; 10 bases align to TRBD1. With 4 bases clipped from V and 2 bases from J, the junction kept 16 bases outside the gene matches. Germline V CDR1 and CDR2: SGHKS, YYEKEE (reference sequence). The CDR3 loop spans 19 amino acids. CDR3 sequence reads: CASSLTRTGGLTYTDTQYF. The CDR3 DNA sequence: TGTGCCAGCAGCCTGACCAGGACAGGGGGTTTAACTTACACAGATACGCAGTATTTT.

The rearrangement uses TRBV19 and TRBJ1-5; D uncertain. CDR3 length: 14 amino acids. Trimming shortened V by 3 bases and J by 3 bases, and 9 bases separated the two germline ends. The V gene's germline CDR1 is LNHDA and CDR2 SQIVND (reference sequence). Here the CDR3 reads CASSIYQDNQPQHF. The CDR3 DNA sequence: TGTGCCAGTAGTATTTATCAGGACAATCAGCCCCAGCATTTT.

The chain couples TRBV3-1 (or the pseudogene TRBV3-2) to TRBJ2-6; D unclear. Per the germline V gene, CDR1 is LGHDT and CDR2 is YNNKEL (reference sequence). This CDR3 has 17 residues. Trimming took 7 bases from V and 2 from J, leaving 18 bases between them. CDR3 sequence: CASTVLRVSAGANVLTF. The CDR3 coding sequence is TGTGCCAGCACCGTTCTGAGAGTGTCTGCTGGGGCCAACGTCCTGACTTTC.

J is TRBJ1-1 and V is TRBV18; D call uncertain. CDR3 length equals 13 residues. The V end was cut by 4 bases, the J end by 2 bases, with 8 bases between. Germline assignment: CDR1 KGHSH and CDR2 LQKENI. For the CDR3, the DNA is TGTGCCAGCTCACAACTGAGAAACACTGAAGCTTTCTTT. Translating gives CASSQLRNTEAFF.

There are a few counts of this clone. V and J are TRBV25-1 and TRBJ1-2, with TRBD1 matching over 7 bases. The CDR3 extends over 13 amino acids. With 5 bases clipped from V and 3 bases from J, the junction kept 3 bases outside the gene matches. The germline V gene has CDR1 MGHDK and CDR2 SYGVNS. CDR3 nucleotides: TGTGCCAGCAGTAGGGACAGCCACTATGGCTACACCTTC. Its translation is CASSRDSHYGYTF.

CDR3 residues: CASSGRNEKLFF. The CDR3 DNA reads TGTGCCAGCAGTGGCAGGAATGAAAAACTGTTTTTT. The chain joins TRBV2 to TRBJ1-4; D ambiguous. Per germline, CDR1 SNHLY and CDR2 FYNNEI. The CDR3 is 12 amino acids. Trimming stripped 4 bases from V and 5 bases from J, with 5 bases between.

J is TRBJ1-2 and V is TRBV28; 8 bases line up with TRBD1. This CDR3 is 14 amino acids long. The junction had 9 bases not matched to a gene; V was cut back by 8 bases and J by 4 bases. CDR1 and CDR2 from the germline V gene are MDHEN and SYDVKM. The CDR3 DNA is TGTGCCAGCCAGACGACAGGGGTCCTCTATGGCTACACCTTC. The encoded protein is CASQTTGVLYGYTF.

The genes are TRBV30 and TRBJ2-7; no firm D call. Germline values: CDR1 GTSNPN, CDR2 SVGIG (reference sequence). The CDR3 runs 12 residues. Trimming stripped 3 bases from V and 5 bases from J, with 11 bases between. The chain's CDR3 is CAWRGYSHEQYF. Here the CDR3 DNA reads TGTGCCTGGAGAGGGTACAGTCACGAGCAGTACTTC.